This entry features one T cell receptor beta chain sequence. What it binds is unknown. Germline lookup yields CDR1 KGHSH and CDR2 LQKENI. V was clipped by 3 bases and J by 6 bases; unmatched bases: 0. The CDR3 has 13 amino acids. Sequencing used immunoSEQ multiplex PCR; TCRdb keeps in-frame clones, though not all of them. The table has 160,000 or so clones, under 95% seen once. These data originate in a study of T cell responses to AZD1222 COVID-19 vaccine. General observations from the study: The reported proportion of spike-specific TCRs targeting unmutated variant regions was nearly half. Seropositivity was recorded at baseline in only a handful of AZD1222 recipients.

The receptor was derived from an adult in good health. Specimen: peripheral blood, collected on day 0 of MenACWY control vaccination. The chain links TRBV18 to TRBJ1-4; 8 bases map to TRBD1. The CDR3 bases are TGTGCCAGCTCACCGGGACAGGATGAAAAACTGTTTTTT. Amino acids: CASSPGQDEKLFF.